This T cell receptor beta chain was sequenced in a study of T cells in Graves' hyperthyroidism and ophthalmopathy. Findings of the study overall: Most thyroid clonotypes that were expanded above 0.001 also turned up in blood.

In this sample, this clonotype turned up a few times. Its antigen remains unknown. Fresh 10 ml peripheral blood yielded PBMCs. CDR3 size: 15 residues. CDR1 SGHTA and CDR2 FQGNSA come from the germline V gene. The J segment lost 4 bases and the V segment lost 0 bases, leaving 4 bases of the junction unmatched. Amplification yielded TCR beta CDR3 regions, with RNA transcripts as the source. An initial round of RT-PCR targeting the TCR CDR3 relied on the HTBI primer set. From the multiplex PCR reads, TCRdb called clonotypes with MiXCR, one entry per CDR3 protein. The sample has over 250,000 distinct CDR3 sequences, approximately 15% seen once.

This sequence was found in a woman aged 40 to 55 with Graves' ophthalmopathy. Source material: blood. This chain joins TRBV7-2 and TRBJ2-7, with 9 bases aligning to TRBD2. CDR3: CASSLAAGGQYEQYF. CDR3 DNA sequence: TGTGCCAGCAGCTTAGCTGCGGGGGGGCAGTACGAGCAGTACTTC.